This T cell receptor beta chain was profiled in a study of CD8+ T cells in alopecia areata. Germline loops: CDR1 LNHDA, CDR2 SQIVND (reference sequence). V was trimmed by 6 bases and J by 4 bases, leaving 11 bases between them. The CDR3 runs 13 residues. The authors extracted RNA and reverse transcribed it into cDNA as the sequencing template. Profiling relied on immunoSEQ multiplex PCR, and the TCRdb table lists in-frame clones only, not all of them. This repertoire shows about 64,000 clones, roughly 46% found once; its top ten account for roughly 51%. The clonotype comes from a human donor with alopecia areata. Sequenced material: NKG2D-low CD8+ T cells sorted from blood. The rearrangement joins TRBV19 to TRBJ2-3; a possible D gene is TRBD1 (6 bases). The CDR3 loop reads CASSSTGSDTQYF. DNA for the CDR3: TGTGCCAGTAGCTCGACAGGATCAGATACGCAGTATTTT.